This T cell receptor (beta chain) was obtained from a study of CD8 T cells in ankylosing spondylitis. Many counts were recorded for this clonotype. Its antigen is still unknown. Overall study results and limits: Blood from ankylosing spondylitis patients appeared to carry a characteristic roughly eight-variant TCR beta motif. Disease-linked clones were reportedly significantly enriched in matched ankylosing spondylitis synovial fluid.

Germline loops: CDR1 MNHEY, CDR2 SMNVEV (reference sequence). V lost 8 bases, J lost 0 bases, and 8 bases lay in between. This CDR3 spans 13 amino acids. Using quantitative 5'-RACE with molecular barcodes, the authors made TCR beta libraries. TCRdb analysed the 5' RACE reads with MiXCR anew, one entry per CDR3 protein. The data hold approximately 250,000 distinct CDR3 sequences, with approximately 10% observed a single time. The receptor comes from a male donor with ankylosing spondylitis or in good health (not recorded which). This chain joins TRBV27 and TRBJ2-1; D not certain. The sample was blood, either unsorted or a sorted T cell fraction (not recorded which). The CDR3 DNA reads TGTGCCAGCGGGGTGAGCTCCTACAATGAGCAGTTCTTC. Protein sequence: CASGVSSYNEQFF.